A single sample is the source of the 13 T cell receptor beta chains below, sequenced in a study of T cells after yellow fever vaccination. TCRdb re-called the 5' RACE reads through MiXCR, storing one row per CDR3 protein. Of 350,000 to 450,000 distinct CDR3 sequences detected, 18% appear once; the ten largest clones hold 15% to 20%. The source material was PBMCs, sampled before the yellow fever booster vaccination. These receptor sequences come from a man aged 18 to 35 who received the YFV17D yellow fever vaccine.

This clonotype was counted a few times. This sequence joins TRBV7-2 and TRBJ1-6, with D possibly TRBD1 on 6 matching bases. This CDR3 is 16 amino acids long. V lost 1 base to trimming and J lost 9 bases, with 16 bases between them. Germline V gene data show CDR1 as SGHTA and CDR2 as FQGNSA. The CDR3 here is CASSLVSGARSSPLHF. Here the CDR3 DNA reads TGTGCCAGCAGCTTAGTGTCGGGGGCGAGAAGTTCACCCCTCCACTTT. The variable domain in full, with the rest retrieved from reference TRBV7-2 and TRBJ1-6, is GAGVSQSPSNKVTEKGKDVELRCDPISGHTALYWYRQSLGQGLEFLIYFQGNSAPDKSGLPSDRFSAERTGGSVSTLTIQRTQQEDSAVYLCASSLVSGARSSPLHFGNGTRLTVT.

The sample holds a few counts of this clonotype. J is TRBJ1-2 and V is TRBV27; 7 positions match TRBD1. Losses at the gene ends were 4 bases for V and 6 bases for J; bases not matched to a gene: 8. The CDR3 has 14 residues. Germline CDR1 is MNHEY and CDR2 is SMNVEV (reference sequence). CDR3 region: CASSYRQGGHGYTF. CDR3 bases: TGTGCCAGCAGTTACCGACAGGGAGGGCATGGCTACACCTTC.

The chain employs TRBV6-5 and TRBJ2-3, with TRBD2 as a possible D gene (5 bases). The CDR3 runs 15 residues. Germline CDR1 and CDR2: MNHEY and SVGAGI. V lost 7 bases and J 2 bases, leaving 16 bases between the germline ends. CDR3 in DNA: TGTGCCAGCAACCGCCGGGATACGTCCACAGATACGCAGTATTTT. Amino acids: CASNRRDTSTDTQYF.

The V and J genes are TRBV5-5 and TRBJ1-1; 7 nucleotides agree with TRBD1. This CDR3 contains 15 residues. Germline trimming cut 4 bases from V and 3 bases from J; bases unmatched to any gene: 9. From germline, CDR1 is SGHKS and CDR2 YYEKEE (reference sequence). This chain's CDR3 is CASSQVTGSDTEAFF. The CDR3 region has the DNA TGTGCCAGCAGCCAGGTGACAGGGTCGGACACTGAAGCTTTCTTT.

The chain couples TRBV20-1 to TRBJ1-1; possible D gene TRBD1, 5 bases. The V end lost 5 bases, the J end lost 4 bases, and 8 bases lay between the germline ends. CDR1 DFQATT and CDR2 SNEGSKA come from the germline V gene (reference sequence). This CDR3 is built from 11 residues. CDR3 residues: CSAPGFTEAFF. Written as DNA, the CDR3 is TGCAGTGCTCCAGGGTTCACTGAAGCTTTCTTT.

This clonotype was picked up a small number of times. The chain has TRBV4-3 and TRBJ2-3; perhaps TRBD2 as D (6 bases). Trimming took 6 bases from V and 3 from J, leaving 13 bases between them. CDR3 size: 14 residues. Germline CDR1 is LGHNA and CDR2 is YSLEER. The CDR3 DNA sequence: TGCGCCAGCAGGAGACTAGTCGGGACAGATACGCAGTATTTT. Protein sequence: CASRRLVGTDTQYF.

The sample holds a few counts of this clonotype. The chain joins TRBV4-2 to TRBJ2-7, with D tentatively TRBD1 or TRBD2 (5 bases each). The germline CDR1 and CDR2 sequences are LGHNA and YNFKEQ. The CDR3 has 14 amino acids. The V end lost 0 bases, the J end lost 4 bases, and 10 bases lay between the germline ends. The CDR3 coding sequence is TGTGCCAGCAGCCAAGAGAAGGGACCATACGAGCAGTACGTC. Translating gives CASSQEKGPYEQYV.

This sequence joins TRBV7-2 and TRBJ2-7; no definite D call. Germline CDR1 and CDR2: SGHTA and FQGNSA. The CDR3 extends over 12 amino acids. V was clipped by 3 bases and J by 3 bases, with 6 bases between them. The CDR3 bases are TGTGCCAGCAGCTTGAGCCTCTACGAGCAGTACTTC. Residues: CASSLSLYEQYF. Full variable domain (rest looked up from reference TRBV7-2 and TRBJ2-7): GAGVSQSPSNKVTEKGKDVELRCDPISGHTALYWYRQSLGQGLEFLIYFQGNSAPDKSGLPSDRFSAERTGGSVSTLTIQRTQQEDSAVYLCASSLSLYEQYFGPGTRLTVT.

This clonotype was counted between two and nine times. The chain carries TRBV12-3 or TRBV12-4 and TRBJ2-1; D is unclear. The CDR3 totals 11 residues. V dropped 3 bases and J dropped 9 bases, with 6 bases sitting between them. The CDR3 is CASSFKGEQFF. CDR3 sequence (DNA): TGTGCCAGCAGTTTCAAGGGTGAGCAGTTCTTC.

There are a few counts of this clonotype. The chain is built from TRBV10-2 and TRBJ2-7; no clear D. The V gene's germline CDR1 is WSHSY and CDR2 SAAADI. V was pared by 0 bases and J by 0 bases, with 9 bases between. The CDR3 spans 15 residues. In DNA, the CDR3 is TGCGCCAGCAGTGAGTCGCCCGATTCCTCCTACGAGCAGTACTTC. This codes for CASSESPDSSYEQYF.

This clonotype turned up a few times. V usage is TRBV4-3 and J usage is TRBJ2-3; maybe TRBD2 (6 bases). CDR3 length equals 14 residues. V lost 4 bases to trimming and J lost 6 bases, with 14 bases between them. The germline V gene encodes CDR1 LGHNA and CDR2 YSLEER. The CDR3 loop reads CASSPRAGKDTQYF. DNA of the CDR3: TGCGCCAGCAGCCCCCGGGCGGGGAAGGATACGCAGTATTTT.

This clonotype was observed a handful of times. The chain combines TRBV4-1 with TRBJ1-6; 7 bases are shared with TRBD1. The germline V gene encodes CDR1 MGHRA and CDR2 YSYEKL. This CDR3 has 14 residues. V shed 6 bases and J 10 bases; nucleotides not matched to a gene: 9. CDR3 sequence reads: CASRLEQGGSPLHF. The CDR3 DNA is TGCGCCAGCAGACTGGAGCAGGGGGGATCACCCCTCCACTTT.

The gene calls are TRBV18 and TRBJ2-2; D ambiguous. Trimming pared 6 bases from V and 6 bases from J, leaving 5 bases between. In germline, CDR1 is KGHSH, CDR2 LQKENI. The CDR3 spans 11 residues. In DNA, the CDR3 is TGTGCCAGCTCGCCCGCCGGGGAGCTGTTTTTT. Translation gives CASSPAGELFF.